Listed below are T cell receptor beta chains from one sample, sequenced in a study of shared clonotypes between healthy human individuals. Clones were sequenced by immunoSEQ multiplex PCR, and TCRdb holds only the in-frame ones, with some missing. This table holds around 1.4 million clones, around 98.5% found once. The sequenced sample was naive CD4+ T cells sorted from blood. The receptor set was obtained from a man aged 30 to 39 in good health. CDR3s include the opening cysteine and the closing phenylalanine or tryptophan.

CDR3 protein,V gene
CASSTELSTDTQYF,TRBV5-1
CSVGRTGQARNEQFF,TRBV29-1
CASSLGQGLPGNTIYF,TRBV5-1
CASRDSVTEAFF,TRBV28
CASSRDGSSTDTQYF,TRBV27
CASRGEYEQYF,TRBV5-1
CASRDPGSQTQYF,TRBV10-2
CASSWPGSSQETQYF,TRBV5-6
CASSSGLAGSVDTGELFF,TRBV5-1
CAISVGRGADEQFF,TRBV10-3
CASSEPRTVLPYEQYF,TRBV6-1
CASSLKGIGTGELFF,TRBV5-1
CASSLNGVASTDTQYF,TRBV7-3
CASSLGQSTDTQYF,TRBV5-1
CASSPAGTYSYEQYF,TRBV18
CASSPAQGRWDEQFF,TRBV11-2
CASSTLDRGLDTQYF,TRBV5-1
CASRTGEQPQHF,TRBV6-5
CASSFSAVKGQETQYF,TRBV7-9
CASSLAGGYSNQPQHF,TRBV7-9
CASSPGPRGTGETQYF,TRBV7-8
CASSVDGPYEQYF,TRBV9
CAGAGSSYNEQFF,TRBV28
CASSLGPGGRPYNEQFF,TRBV7-6
CASSQDGRRPTEAFF,TRBV4-2
CASSERTSGSSYNEQFF,TRBV27
CASSLASATYLRTDTQYF,TRBV5-1
CASTLGGLNYEQYF,TRBV6-1
CASSLLAGAHFEQFF,TRBV11-2
CASSARDRAADTQYF,TRBV18
CASSLSRGTQYF,TRBV28
CAWSSRALSYEQYF,TRBV30
CASSQEFRAGGYTDTQYF,TRBV4-3
CASSSLAGAYNEQFF,TRBV11-2
CASSPNQGRSFYEQYF,TRBV11-2
CASSEFRQGIGETQYF,TRBV6-1
CASSPGSSGPHSYEQYF,TRBV14
CASGGNTEAFF,TRBV5-5
CASSQDGRKLVSYEQYF,TRBV4-2
CASTSGRVSTDTQYF,TRBV2
CASSQESTGMDTGELFF,TRBV4-3
CASSGDIQETQYF,TRBV11-2
CASSLDRDYGYTF,TRBV5-1
CASSPDGGRSYEQYF,TRBV28
CASTLTWTGDGYTF,TRBV7-9
CASSLDLTTVNYGYTF,TRBV11-2
CASSSYRGSGANVLTF,TRBV27
CASTGQNSNQPQHF,TRBV2